This T cell receptor beta chain was sequenced in a study of blood T cell repertoires in COVID-19. Overall study context: Spain, Italy and the United States supplied samples that represented acute and convalescent COVID-19.

Using immunoSEQ multiplex PCR, the repertoire was profiled, and TCRdb retains in-frame clones only, with some absent. This table has roughly 210,000 clones, roughly 84% appearing once. The CDR3 contains 15 residues. The V segment lost 5 bases and the J segment 5 bases; nucleotides outside the gene matches: 8. Per the germline V gene, CDR1 is SGHTA and CDR2 is FQGNSA. Cohorts were determined from participant-reported clinical history. The origin of this receptor is a man aged 25-45 years in a cohort exposed to, infected with or recovered from COVID-19 (not recorded which). V gene TRBV7-2 combines with J gene TRBJ2-5; 10 bases match TRBD1. Source material: PBMCs or T cells enriched from blood (not recorded which). The CDR3 DNA is TGTGCCAGCAGCCCCGGGACAGGGGAGAGCGAGACCCAGTACTTC. This gives the protein CASSPGTGESETQYF. The full variable domain, its missing parts supplied by reference TRBV7-2 and TRBJ2-5, is GAGVSQSPSNKVTEKGKDVELRCDPISGHTALYWYRQSLGQGLEFLIYFQGNSAPDKSGLPSDRFSAERTGGSVSTLTIQRTQQEDSAVYLCASSPGTGESETQYFGPGTRLLVL.